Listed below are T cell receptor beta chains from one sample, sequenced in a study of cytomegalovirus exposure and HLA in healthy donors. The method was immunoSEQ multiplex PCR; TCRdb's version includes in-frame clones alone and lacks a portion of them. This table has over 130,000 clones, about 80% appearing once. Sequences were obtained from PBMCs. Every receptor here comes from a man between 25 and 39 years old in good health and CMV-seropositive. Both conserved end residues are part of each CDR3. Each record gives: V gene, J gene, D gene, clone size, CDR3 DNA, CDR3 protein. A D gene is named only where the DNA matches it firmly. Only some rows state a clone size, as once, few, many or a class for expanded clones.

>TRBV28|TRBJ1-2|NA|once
TGTGCCAGCAGTTTAACAGAAGGCTATGGCTACACCTTC
CASSLTEGYGYTF
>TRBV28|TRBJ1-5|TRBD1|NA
TGTGCCAGCAGTGTCACGGGACAGGGGGCCAGGCAGCCCCAGCATTTT
CASSVTGQGARQPQHF
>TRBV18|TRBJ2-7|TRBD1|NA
TGTGCCAGCTCACGACGGGACAGCCTCTCCTACGAGCAGTACTTC
CASSRRDSLSYEQYF
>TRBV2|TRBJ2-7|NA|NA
TGTGCCAGCAGTGATGATCTTAGCGAACCGGACTACGAGCAGTACTTC
CASSDDLSEPDYEQYF
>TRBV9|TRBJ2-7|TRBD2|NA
TGTGCCAGCAGCGCCACGACTAGCTCCCACGAGCAGTACTTC
CASSATTSSHEQYF
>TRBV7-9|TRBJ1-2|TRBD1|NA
TGTGCCAGCAGCTTAGAAACAGGGGACGGTGGCTACACCTTC
CASSLETGDGGYTF
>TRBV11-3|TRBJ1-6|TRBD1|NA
TGTGCCAGCAGCTTAGCCCCCGAGGAGAGGGGGCAACGGAATTCACCCCTCCACTTT
CASSLAPEERGQRNSPLHF
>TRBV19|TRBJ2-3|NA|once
TGTGCCAGTAAATTCCCTCCTACAGATACGCAGTATTTT
CASKFPPTDTQYF
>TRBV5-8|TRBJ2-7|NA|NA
TGTGCCAGCAGCCCTTTTGGCGGGGCAGGGTCCTACGAGCAGTACTTC
CASSPFGGAGSYEQYF
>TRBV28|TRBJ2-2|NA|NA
TGTGCCAGCAGTTTACCCCGAGGAAACGGCGGGGAGCTGTTTTTT
CASSLPRGNGGELFF
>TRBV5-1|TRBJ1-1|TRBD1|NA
TGCGCCAGCAGCTCCTTACAGGGGACTGAAGCTTTCTTT
CASSSLQGTEAFF
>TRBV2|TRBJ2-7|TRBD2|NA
TGTGCCAGCAGTCCCGGGAACCTAGCGGGGAGGATCGAGCAGTACTTC
CASSPGNLAGRIEQYF
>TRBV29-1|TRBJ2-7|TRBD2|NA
TGCAGCGTAGCGGGACTAGCGGGAGTTGGTGGGCAGTACTTC
CSVAGLAGVGGQYF
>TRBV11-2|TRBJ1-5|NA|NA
TGTGCCAGCAGCTTAAACGGACAAACCAATCAGCCCCAGCATTTT
CASSLNGQTNQPQHF
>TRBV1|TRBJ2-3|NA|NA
TGCACCAGCAGTCCCGAGACTAGCGGGAACCCTATATTCACAGATACGCAGTATTTT
CTSSPETSGNPIFTDTQYF
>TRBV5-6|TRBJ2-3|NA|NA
TGTGCCAGCAGCTTCCTGGGGGCGTTCACAGATACGCAGTATTTT
CASSFLGAFTDTQYF
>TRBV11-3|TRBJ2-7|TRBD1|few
TGTGCCAGCAGCTTGGGACAGGACAGCTCCTACGAGCAGTACTTC
CASSLGQDSSYEQYF
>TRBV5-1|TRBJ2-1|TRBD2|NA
TGCGCCAGCAGCTTGGGGCTAGCGGGAGAGGTATACAATGAGCAGTTCTTC
CASSLGLAGEVYNEQFF
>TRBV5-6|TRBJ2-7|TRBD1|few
TGTGCCAGCAGCTTGGAACAGGGGGTGTACGAGCAGTACTTC
CASSLEQGVYEQYF
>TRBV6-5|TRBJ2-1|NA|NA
TGTGCCAGCAGTTACGGGCCCCATGAGCAGTTCTTC
CASSYGPHEQFF
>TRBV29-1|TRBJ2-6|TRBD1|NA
TGCAGCGTTTCAGGAGACAGGGCTGGGGCCAACGTCCTGACTTTC
CSVSGDRAGANVLTF
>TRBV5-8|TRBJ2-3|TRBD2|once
TGTGCCAGCAGCTTGGGGCTAGCGGGGAAAGCTAGCACAGATACGCAGTATTTT
CASSLGLAGKASTDTQYF
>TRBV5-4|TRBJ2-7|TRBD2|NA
TGTGCCAGCAGCTCAGGACTAGCGGAGGGGGTCTACGAGCAGTACTTC
CASSSGLAEGVYEQYF
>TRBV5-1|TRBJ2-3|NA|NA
TGCGCCAGCAGCTACTCCACAGGGTCCCAAGTAGCGTTCACAGATACGCAGTATTTT
CASSYSTGSQVAFTDTQYF
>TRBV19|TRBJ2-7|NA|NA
TGTGCCAGTAGTATTGACAGTCTCTCCTACGAGCAGTACTTC
CASSIDSLSYEQYF
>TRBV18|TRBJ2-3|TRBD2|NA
TGTGCCAGCTCACGATTCGGGGGGGGCACAGATACGCAGTATTTT
CASSRFGGGTDTQYF
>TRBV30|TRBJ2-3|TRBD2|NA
TGTGCCTGGAGTACAAAAATAGCGGGAGCGTCGGATACGCAGTATTTT
CAWSTKIAGASDTQYF
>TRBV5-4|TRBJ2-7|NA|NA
TGTGCCAGCAGCTTGGCGGGGTCCCAAATGGGGTACTTC
CASSLAGSQMGYF
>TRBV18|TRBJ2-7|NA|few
TGTGCCAGCTCACCATCGCAGGGCGCTTCCTACGAGCAGTACTTC
CASSPSQGASYEQYF
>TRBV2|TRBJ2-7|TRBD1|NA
TGTGCCAGCAGTGAACAGGGACAGTTCGGGGACGAGCAGTACTTC
CASSEQGQFGDEQYF
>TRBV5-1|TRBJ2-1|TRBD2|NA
TGCGCCAGCAGCTTGGAAGCGGGGGGTGGATACAATGAGCAGTTCTTC
CASSLEAGGGYNEQFF
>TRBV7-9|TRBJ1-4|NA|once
TGTGCCAGCAGCTTTGGGGGGTACGAAAAACTGTTTTTT
CASSFGGYEKLFF
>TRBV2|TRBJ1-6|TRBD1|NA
TGTGCCAGCATGACAGGGGTCGATGGTAATTCACCCCTCCACTTT
CASMTGVDGNSPLHF
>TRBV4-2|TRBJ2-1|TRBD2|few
TGTGCCAGCAGCCGGGGCGGGAGTAACGACAATGAGCAGTTCTTC
CASSRGGSNDNEQFF
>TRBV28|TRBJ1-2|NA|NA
TGTGCCAGCAGTTTATACCCAAGCCCAGCAGACTCTAACTATGGCTACACCTTC
CASSLYPSPADSNYGYTF
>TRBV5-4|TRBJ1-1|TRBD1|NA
TGTGCCAGCAGCTTTAGGGACAGGCTGAACACTGAAGCTTTCTTT
CASSFRDRLNTEAFF
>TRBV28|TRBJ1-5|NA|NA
TGTGCCAGCAGTTCTTACGAGGGAAATCAGCCCCAGCATTTT
CASSSYEGNQPQHF
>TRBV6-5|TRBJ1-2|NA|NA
TGTGCCAGTTTAGGGGGAAAGGGGAGGGCGGGCGGCTACACCTTC
CASLGGKGRAGGYTF
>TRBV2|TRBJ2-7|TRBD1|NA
TGTGCCAGCAACGGACAGGGGGGAAGGTACGAGCAGTACTTC
CASNGQGGRYEQYF
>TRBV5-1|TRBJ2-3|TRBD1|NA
TGCGCCAGCAGCTTGGCCGGGACAGGGGGATTAGATACGCAGTATTTT
CASSLAGTGGLDTQYF